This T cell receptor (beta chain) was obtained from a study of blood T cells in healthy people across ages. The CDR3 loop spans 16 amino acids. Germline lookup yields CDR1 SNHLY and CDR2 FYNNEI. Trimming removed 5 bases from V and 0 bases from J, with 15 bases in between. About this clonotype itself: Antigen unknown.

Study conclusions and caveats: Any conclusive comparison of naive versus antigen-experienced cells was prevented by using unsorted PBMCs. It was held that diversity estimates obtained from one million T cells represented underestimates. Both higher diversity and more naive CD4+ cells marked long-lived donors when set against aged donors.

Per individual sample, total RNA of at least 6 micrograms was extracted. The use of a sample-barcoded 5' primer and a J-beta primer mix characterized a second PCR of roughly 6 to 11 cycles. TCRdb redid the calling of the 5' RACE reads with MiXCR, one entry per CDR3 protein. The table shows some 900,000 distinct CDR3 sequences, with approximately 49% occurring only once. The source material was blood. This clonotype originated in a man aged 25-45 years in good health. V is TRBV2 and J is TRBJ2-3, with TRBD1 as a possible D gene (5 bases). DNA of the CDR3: TGTGCCAGCAGTAGCCAGGGTACCACTAGCACAGATACGCAGTATTTT. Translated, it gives CASSSQGTTSTDTQYF.